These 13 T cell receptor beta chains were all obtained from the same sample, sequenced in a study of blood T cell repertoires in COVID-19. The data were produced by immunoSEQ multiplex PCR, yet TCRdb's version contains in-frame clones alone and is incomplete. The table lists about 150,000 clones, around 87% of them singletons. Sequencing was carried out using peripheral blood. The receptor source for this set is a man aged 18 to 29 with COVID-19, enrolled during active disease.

CDR3 protein: CASSPSQGPYTDTQYF. The CDR3 bases are TGTGCCAGCTCACCATCGCAGGGTCCGTACACAGATACGCAGTATTTT. The chain uses TRBV18 and TRBJ2-3; a weak D match, TRBD1 (5 bases). Trimming stripped 2 bases from V and 2 bases from J, with 14 bases between. The germline gives CDR1 KGHSH, CDR2 LQKENI. The CDR3 contains 16 residues.

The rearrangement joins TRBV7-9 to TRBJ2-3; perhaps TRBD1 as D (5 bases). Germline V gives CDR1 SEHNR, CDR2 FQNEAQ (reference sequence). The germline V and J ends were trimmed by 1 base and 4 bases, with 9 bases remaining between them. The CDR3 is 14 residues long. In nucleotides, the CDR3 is TGTGCCAGCAGCTTAGGGTGGGGCCCAGATACGCAGTATTTT. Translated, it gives CASSLGWGPDTQYF. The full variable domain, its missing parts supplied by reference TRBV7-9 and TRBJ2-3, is DTGVSQNPRHKITKRGQNVTFRCDPISEHNRLYWYRQTLGQGPEFLTYFQNEAQLEKSRLLSDRFSAERPKGSFSTLEIQRTEQGDSAMYLCASSLGWGPDTQYFGPGTRLTVL.

CDR3 coding DNA: TGTGCCAGCAGCCCCCATTCAGGGTGGGAAAACACCATATATTTT. Protein product: CASSPHSGWENTIYF. The chain links TRBV3-1 (or the pseudogene TRBV3-2) to TRBJ1-3; maybe TRBD1 (5 bases). The CDR3 loop spans 15 amino acids. CDR1 and CDR2 (germline): LGHDT, YNNKEL (reference sequence). V was cut by 4 bases and J by 6 bases, with 16 bases left in between.

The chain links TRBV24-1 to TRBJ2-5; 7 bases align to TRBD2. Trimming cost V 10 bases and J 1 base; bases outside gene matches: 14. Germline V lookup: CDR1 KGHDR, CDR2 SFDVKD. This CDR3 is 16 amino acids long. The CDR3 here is CATGGTTPGGQETQYF. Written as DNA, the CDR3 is TGTGCCACGGGGGGGACGACTCCCGGGGGCCAAGAGACCCAGTACTTC.

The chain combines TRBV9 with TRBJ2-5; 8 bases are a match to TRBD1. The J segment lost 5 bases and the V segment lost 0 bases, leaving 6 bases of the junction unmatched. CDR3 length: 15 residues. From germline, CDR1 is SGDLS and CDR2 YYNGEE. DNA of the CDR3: TGTGCCAGCAGCGTAGGCTGGACAGGGTGGGAGACCCAGTACTTC. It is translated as CASSVGWTGWETQYF.

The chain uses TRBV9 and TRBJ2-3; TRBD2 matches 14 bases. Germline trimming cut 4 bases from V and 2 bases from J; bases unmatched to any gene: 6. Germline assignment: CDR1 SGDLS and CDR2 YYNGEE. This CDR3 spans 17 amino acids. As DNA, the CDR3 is TGTGCCAGCAGCAAAGGGACTAGCGGGAGTCCCACAGATACGCAGTATTTT. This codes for CASSKGTSGSPTDTQYF.

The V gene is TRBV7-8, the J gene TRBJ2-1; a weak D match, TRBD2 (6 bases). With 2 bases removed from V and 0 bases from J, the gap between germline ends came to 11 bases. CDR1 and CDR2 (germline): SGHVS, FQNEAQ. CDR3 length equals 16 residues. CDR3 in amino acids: CASSLLGGPSYNEQFF. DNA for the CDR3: TGTGCCAGCAGCTTACTGGGAGGCCCCTCCTACAATGAGCAGTTCTTC.

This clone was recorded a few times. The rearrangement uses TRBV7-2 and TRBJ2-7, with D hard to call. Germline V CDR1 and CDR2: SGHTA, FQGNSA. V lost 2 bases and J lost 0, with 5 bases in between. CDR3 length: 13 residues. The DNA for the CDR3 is TGTGCCAGCAGCTTACGCTACTCCTACGAGCAGTACTTC. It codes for CASSLRYSYEQYF.

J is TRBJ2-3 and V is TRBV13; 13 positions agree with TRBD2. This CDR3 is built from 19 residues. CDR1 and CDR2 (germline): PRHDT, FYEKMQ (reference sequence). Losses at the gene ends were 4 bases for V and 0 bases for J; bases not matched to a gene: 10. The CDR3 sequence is CASSSHPGTSGDSTDTQYF. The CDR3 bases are TGTGCCAGCAGCTCCCACCCCGGGACTAGCGGGGACAGCACAGATACGCAGTATTTT.

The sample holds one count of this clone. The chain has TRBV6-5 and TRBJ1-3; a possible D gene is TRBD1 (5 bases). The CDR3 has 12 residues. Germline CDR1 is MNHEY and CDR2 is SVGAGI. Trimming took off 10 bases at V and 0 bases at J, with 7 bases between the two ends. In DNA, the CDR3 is TGTGCCACGACAGACTCTGGAAACACCATATATTTT. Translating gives CATTDSGNTIYF.

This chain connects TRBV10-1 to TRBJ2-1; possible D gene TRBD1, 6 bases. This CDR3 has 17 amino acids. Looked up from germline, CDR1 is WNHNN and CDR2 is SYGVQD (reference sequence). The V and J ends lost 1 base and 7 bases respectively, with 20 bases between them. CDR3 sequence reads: CASSEFLGASKGNEQFF. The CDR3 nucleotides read TGCGCCAGCAGTGAGTTCCTGGGGGCCTCAAAGGGGAATGAGCAGTTCTTC.

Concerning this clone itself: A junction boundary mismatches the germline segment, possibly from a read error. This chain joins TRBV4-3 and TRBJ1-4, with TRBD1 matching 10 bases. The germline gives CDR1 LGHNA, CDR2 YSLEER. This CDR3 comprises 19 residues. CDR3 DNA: TGCGCCAGCAGCCCAGCGGGACAGGGGATTTACGCAACTAATGAAAAACTGCTTTTT. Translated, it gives CASSPAGQGIYATNEKLLF.

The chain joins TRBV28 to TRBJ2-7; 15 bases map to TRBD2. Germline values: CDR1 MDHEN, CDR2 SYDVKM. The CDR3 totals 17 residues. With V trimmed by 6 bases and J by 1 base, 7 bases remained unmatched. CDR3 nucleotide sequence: TGTGCCAGCAGACTGGGACTAGCGGGAGGTCTTTCCTACGAGCAGTACTTC. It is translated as CASRLGLAGGLSYEQYF. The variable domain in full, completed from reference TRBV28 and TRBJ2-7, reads DVKVTQSSRYLVKRTGEKVFLECVQDMDHENMFWYRQDPGLGLRLIYFSYDVKMKEKGDIPEGYSVSREKKERFSLILESASTNQTSMYLCASRLGLAGGLSYEQYFGPGTRLTVT.